The rows below give T cell receptor beta chains drawn from one sample of a study of blood T cell repertoires in COVID-19. Sequencing used immunoSEQ multiplex PCR; TCRdb keeps in-frame clones, though not all of them. Here the sample spans about 120,000 clones, 85% to 90% being singletons. Sequencing was carried out using peripheral blood. These receptors all stem from a woman aged 45-59 years with acute or convalescent COVID-19. The CDR3 runs from the conserved cysteine through the conserved F or W. A D gene is named only where the DNA matches it firmly. The size field is filled for only some rows; it gives once, few, many or a size class.

j_call,clone_size,v_call,d_call,cdr3_nt,cdr3_aa
TRBJ2-7,-,TRBV5-6,-,TGTGCCAGCAGCTTGACGCTCAGCTCCTACGAGCAGTACTTC,CASSLTLSSYEQYF
TRBJ1-5,few,TRBV6-5,-,TGTGCCAGCAATAGAGGCGGCGGAAATCAGCCCCAGCATTTT,CASNRGGGNQPQHF
TRBJ1-5,-,TRBV5-8,TRBD1,TGTGCCAGCAGCCAGGGACAGGGAGTCGGCCAGCCCCAGCATTTT,CASSQGQGVGQPQHF
TRBJ1-1,-,TRBV13,-,TGTGCCAGCAGCCCCCACCGAGAGGTTGAAGCTTTCTTT,CASSPHREVEAFF
TRBJ2-5,-,TRBV27,-,TGTGCCAGCAGTTTGAGGCAGCGAGAGACCCAGTACTTC,CASSLRQRETQYF
TRBJ1-6,-,TRBV3-1/TRBV3-2,TRBD1,TGTGCCAGCACCCGGGGACAGAATAATTCACCCCTCCACTTT,CASTRGQNNSPLHF
TRBJ2-4,-,TRBV7-2,TRBD2,TGTGCCAGCAGCCCGGGGGGGGGAAAAAACATTCAGTACTTC,CASSPGGGKNIQYF
TRBJ2-7,-,TRBV5-6,TRBD1,TGTGCCAGCAGTCCTGACAGGGGCCTCTCCTACGAGCAGTACTTC,CASSPDRGLSYEQYF
TRBJ2-1,-,TRBV6-2/TRBV6-3,-,TGTGCCAGCAGTTACGAGCGGGCTAAGGGGAATGAGCAGTTCTTC,CASSYERAKGNEQFF
TRBJ1-2,-,TRBV29-1,-,TGCAGCGTTGGCCCGGAGGGCTATGGCTACACCTTC,CSVGPEGYGYTF
TRBJ2-7,-,TRBV5-1,TRBD1,TGCGCCAGCAGCTTGAGAGGGGGCGACTACTACGAGCAGTACTTC,CASSLRGGDYYEQYF
TRBJ1-1,-,TRBV5-4,-,TGTGCCAGCAGCCCTAGGACAGTTAACACTGAAGCTTTCTTT,CASSPRTVNTEAFF
TRBJ2-5,-,TRBV12-3/TRBV12-4,-,TGTGCCAGCAGTTTGGACAGCCGAGAGACCCAGTACTTC,CASSLDSRETQYF
TRBJ2-7,-,TRBV7-9,-,TGTGCCAGCAACGCCGACAGTTCCTTATCCTACGAGCAGTACTTC,CASNADSSLSYEQYF
TRBJ1-1,-,TRBV30,-,TGTGCCTGGGAGACCGGGTATTCCACTGAAGCTTTCTTT,CAWETGYSTEAFF
TRBJ2-7,-,TRBV19,TRBD1,TGTGCCAGTAGGAACCGGGACAGGGGGCTGTACGAGCAGTACTTC,CASRNRDRGLYEQYF
TRBJ1-1,-,TRBV12-3/TRBV12-4,-,TGTGCCAGCAGTCGGACGGGGGGCCCTGAAGCTTTCTTT,CASSRTGGPEAFF
TRBJ1-2,once,TRBV5-4,TRBD1,TGTGCCAGCAGCCGGGACAGAGATTATGGCTACACCTTC,CASSRDRDYGYTF
TRBJ1-5,-,TRBV7-9,-,TGTGCCAGCAGCTTAGAAGGAGGCTATAGCAATCAGCCCCAGCATTTT,CASSLEGGYSNQPQHF
TRBJ2-7,-,TRBV12-5,-,TGTGCTAGTGGTTTGTACTACGGGACAATTTCGGCGTCCGAGCAGTACTTC,CASGLYYGTISASEQYF
TRBJ2-7,-,TRBV6-5,-,TGTGCCAGCATAGATCCAGGGTTGTCCTACGAGCAGTACTTC,CASIDPGLSYEQYF
TRBJ1-4,-,TRBV6-1,TRBD1,TGTGCCAGCAGTGTGGAGGGGGCGCGCGGGGATGAAAAACTGTTTTTT,CASSVEGARGDEKLFF
TRBJ1-2,-,TRBV7-9,-,TGTGCCAGCAGCTTAGTGGGCCAGGTTGACGTAAGTGGCTACACCTTC,CASSLVGQVDVSGYTF
TRBJ2-2,-,TRBV13,-,TGTGCCAGCAGCCCTTCCGGGGTCGGGGAGCTGTTTTTT,CASSPSGVGELFF
TRBJ2-5,-,TRBV19,-,TGTGCCAGTAGTATAAATCGGGCTAGCGCCAGTCAAGAGACCCAGTACTTC,CASSINRASASQETQYF
TRBJ2-2,-,TRBV24-1,-,TGTGCCACTGAGTCCGGGGAGCTGTTTTTT,CATESGELFF
TRBJ2-3,-,TRBV7-2,TRBD2,TGTGCCAGCAGCCCTCCAATGAGGACTAGCCATTTT,CASSPPMRTSHF
TRBJ1-2,-,TRBV7-9,TRBD1,TGTGCCAGCAGCTTCGGGCAGGGGGCTTTGTATGGCTACACCTTC,CASSFGQGALYGYTF
TRBJ1-1,-,TRBV25-1,-,TGTGCCAGCAGGGGACGTGCGGGGCTTTCCGGCACTGAAGCTTTCTTT,CASRGRAGLSGTEAFF
TRBJ1-5,-,TRBV30,TRBD1,TGTGCCTGGGCCAGACAGGGTAGCAATCAGCCCCAGCATTTT,CAWARQGSNQPQHF
TRBJ1-5,-,TRBV11-2,-,TGTGCCAGCAGCTTAGATACTAGAGATCAGCCCCAGCATTTT,CASSLDTRDQPQHF
TRBJ2-7,-,TRBV10-3,-,TGTGCCATCAGTAATAGCGGATCCTACGAGCAGTACTTC,CAISNSGSYEQYF
TRBJ1-5,-,TRBV9,-,TGTGCCAGCAGCGTAGGAGGAGGGGTCAATCAGCCCCAGCATTTT,CASSVGGGVNQPQHF
TRBJ1-2,-,TRBV7-2,-,TGTGCCAGCAGCTTAGAAGAGCGGTATGGCTACACCTTC,CASSLEERYGYTF
TRBJ1-2,-,TRBV2,-,TGTGCCAGCAAGAGTGAGGGCGCTGATCCCGGCACCTTC,CASKSEGADPGTF
TRBJ1-3,-,TRBV6-2/TRBV6-3,-,TGTGCCAGCAGTACGCGGACTGGAAACACCATATATTTT,CASSTRTGNTIYF
TRBJ1-5,-,TRBV18,TRBD1,TGTGCCAGCTCAGCTACAGGGGATGGACAGCCCCAGCATTTT,CASSATGDGQPQHF
TRBJ1-2,-,TRBV27,-,TGTGCCAGCAGTTCATGGGGGGGGAACTATGGCTACACCTTC,CASSSWGGNYGYTF
TRBJ2-1,-,TRBV11-2,-,TGTGCCAGCAGCCGAACTCCGGATGAGCAGTTCTTC,CASSRTPDEQFF
TRBJ1-1,-,TRBV6-2/TRBV6-3,-,TGTGCCAGCAGTTTGGCGGGACTGTTGTACACTGAAGCTTTCTTT,CASSLAGLLYTEAFF
TRBJ2-7,-,TRBV18,TRBD1,TGTGCCAGCTCACCACCAGGGACAGGGGACTACGAGCAGTACTTC,CASSPPGTGDYEQYF
TRBJ2-7,-,TRBV19,TRBD1,TGTGCCAGCCGGGGACAGCTCTCCTACGAGCAGTACTTC,CASRGQLSYEQYF